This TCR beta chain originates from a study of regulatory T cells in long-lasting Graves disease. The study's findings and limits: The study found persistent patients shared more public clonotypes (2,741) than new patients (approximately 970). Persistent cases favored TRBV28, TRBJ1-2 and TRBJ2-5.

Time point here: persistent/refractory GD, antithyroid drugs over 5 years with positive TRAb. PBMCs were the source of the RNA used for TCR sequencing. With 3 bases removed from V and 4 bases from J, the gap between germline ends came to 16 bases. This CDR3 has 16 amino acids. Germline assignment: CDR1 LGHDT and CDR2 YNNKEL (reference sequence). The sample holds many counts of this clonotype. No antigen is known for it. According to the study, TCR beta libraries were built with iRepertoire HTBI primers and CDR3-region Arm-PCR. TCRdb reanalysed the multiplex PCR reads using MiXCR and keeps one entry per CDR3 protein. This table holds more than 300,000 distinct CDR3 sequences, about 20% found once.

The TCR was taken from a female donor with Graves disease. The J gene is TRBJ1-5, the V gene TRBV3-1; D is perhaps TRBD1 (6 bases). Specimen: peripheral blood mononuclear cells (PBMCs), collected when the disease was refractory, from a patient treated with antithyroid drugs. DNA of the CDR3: TGTGCCAGCAGCCACCCACAGGGCACGTTTAATCAGCCCCAGCATTTT. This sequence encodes CASSHPQGTFNQPQHF.